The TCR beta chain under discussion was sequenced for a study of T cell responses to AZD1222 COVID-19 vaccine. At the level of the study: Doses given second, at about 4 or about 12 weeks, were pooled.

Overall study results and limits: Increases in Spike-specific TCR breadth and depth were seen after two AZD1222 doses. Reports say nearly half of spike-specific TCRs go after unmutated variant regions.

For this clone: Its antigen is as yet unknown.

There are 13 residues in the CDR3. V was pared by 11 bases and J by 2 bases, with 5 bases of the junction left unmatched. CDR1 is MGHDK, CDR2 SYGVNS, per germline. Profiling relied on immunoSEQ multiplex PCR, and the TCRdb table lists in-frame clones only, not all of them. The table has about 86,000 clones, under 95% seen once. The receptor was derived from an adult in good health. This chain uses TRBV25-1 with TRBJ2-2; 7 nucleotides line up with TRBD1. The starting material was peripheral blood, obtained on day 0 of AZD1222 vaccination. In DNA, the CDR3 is TGTGCCTACCGACAGGGCAACACCGGGGAGCTGTTTTTT. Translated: CAYRQGNTGELFF. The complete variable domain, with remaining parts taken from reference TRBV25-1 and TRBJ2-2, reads EADIYQTPRYLVIGTGKKITLECSQTMGHDKMYWYQQDPGMELHLIHYSYGVNSTEKGDLSSESTVSRIRTEHFPLTLESARPSHTSQYLCAYRQGNTGELFFGEGSRLTVL.